This record covers a single TCR beta chain. The CDR3 covers 15 residues. Per the germline V gene, CDR1 is SGHRS and CDR2 is YFSETQ. With 5 bases removed from V and 8 bases from J, the gap between germline ends came to 19 bases. The data originate from a study of blood T cell repertoires in COVID-19. Assay used: immunoSEQ multiplex PCR; TCRdb lists only in-frame clones, some missing. The table records over 200,000 clones, more than 85% of them present only once. The chain employs TRBV5-1 and TRBJ1-4, with a possible D match to TRBD1 (5 bases). This TCR was sampled from a man aged 55-75 years with COVID-19, enrolled during active disease. Sequenced sample: peripheral blood. The CDR3 is CASRDPGGASEKLFF. The CDR3 DNA reads as TGCGCCAGCAGGGATCCGGGAGGGGCCTCCGAAAAACTGTTTTTT.